A selection of T cell receptor beta chains follows, all from one sample in a study of CD8+ T cells in alopecia areata. Assay used: immunoSEQ multiplex PCR; TCRdb lists only in-frame clones, some missing. Among 180,000 or so clones listed, 58% were seen once. The sequences come from CD4+ T cells sorted from blood, collected at week 24, from a patient treated with tofacitinib. These receptors all come from a human donor with alopecia areata. Both conserved end residues are part of each CDR3. Fields, in order: D gene, V gene, CDR3 protein. A D gene is named only where the DNA matches it firmly.

NA	TRBV7-2	CASSLVYSYGYTF
NA	TRBV6-6	CASSPGRVAFF
NA	TRBV10-3	CAISESLDGTDTQYF
TRBD2	TRBV7-9	CASSPGTSGFDEQFF
NA	TRBV30	CAWSVGVSNQPQHF
TRBD1	TRBV15	CATSGRGPGQGSYEQYF
NA	TRBV29-1	CSVGPTASSYEQYF
NA	TRBV29-1	CSVEEITGHGYTF
NA	TRBV2	CASSEVLTDTQYF
NA	TRBV7-2	CASSLAQEWETQYF
TRBD1	TRBV18	CASSPEDRGWGTEAFF
TRBD2	TRBV7-2	CASSLGVSGISYEQYF
TRBD1	TRBV5-1	CASRSQGAMNEQFF
TRBD2	TRBV7-2	CASSSGAYNEQFF
TRBD1	TRBV29-1	CSVSRGQGTGEQYF
NA	TRBV7-2	CASSLGGIGEQYF
NA	TRBV7-2	CASSFMGDRQPQHF
NA	TRBV6-6	CASSYSRAETQYF